Included here is one TCR beta chain sequence, with context. Its antigen is still unknown. Via MiXCR, TCRdb re-called the reads, giving one row per CDR3 protein. The sample shows 650,000 to 900,000 distinct CDR3 sequences, about 29% of them seen only once. Trimming cost V 4 bases and J 5 bases; bases outside gene matches: 4. The CDR3 length is 13 residues. The germline CDR1 and CDR2 sequences are SGHNT and YYREEE (reference sequence). The sample belongs to a study of T cell repertoires in cytomegalovirus infection. This TCR was recovered from a human donor in good health (CMV status not recorded). Some clones in this sample may be carry-over from other donors' samples. V and J are TRBV5-4 and TRBJ1-1, with 8 bases lining up with TRBD1. Sequences were derived from cultured CD8+ T cells from PBMCs, sampled from culture after CMV antigen stimulation. CDR3: CASSDGQGTEAFF. CDR3 nucleotide sequence: TGTGCCAGCAGCGACGGACAGGGTACTGAAGCTTTCTTT.